Listed below are T cell receptor beta chains from one sample, sequenced in a study of cytomegalovirus exposure and HLA in healthy donors. The table came from immunoSEQ multiplex PCR; TCRdb's copy has only in-frame clones and leaves some out. Its table lists 80,000 to 100,000 clones. Sequenced input: PBMCs. These TCRs come from a man between 50 and 59 years old in good health and CMV-seronegative. Each CDR3 is given without its conserved first and last residue. The D gene is left open where the match is weak.

CDR3 protein,D gene,V gene,J gene,CDR3 length
ASSLMGGGVSYEQY,TRBD2,TRBV7-6,TRBJ2-7,14
ASSLGGTRSHEQY,.,TRBV7-7,TRBJ2-7,13
ASSSGQVYGYT,TRBD1,TRBV5-1,TRBJ1-2,11
ASSIGRGGALNGELF,TRBD1,TRBV19,TRBJ2-2,15
ASSDSGRGPNTEAF,TRBD1,TRBV6-4,TRBJ1-1,14
ASSYSGRESNEQY,.,TRBV6-6,TRBJ2-7,13
ASRPGQGSYEQY,TRBD1,TRBV6-5,TRBJ2-7,12
ASSYGRRDGYT,.,TRBV6-5,TRBJ1-2,11
ASSLDGGANIQY,.,TRBV7-6,TRBJ2-4,12
ASSDPEGGEQF,.,TRBV10-1,TRBJ2-1,11
AISAPTGGDNSNYGYT,TRBD1,TRBV10-3,TRBJ1-2,16
SVGTGGTDTQY,TRBD1,TRBV29-1,TRBJ2-3,11
ASRPGTGSSYNEQF,TRBD1,TRBV7-9,TRBJ2-1,14
ASSENRGDTEAF,TRBD1,TRBV6-1,TRBJ1-1,12
ASRHGGTYNSPLH,.,TRBV6-5,TRBJ1-6,13
ASSEGDPSSYEQY,.,TRBV9,TRBJ2-7,13
ASSQQNSFGRRVKDTQY,.,TRBV5-5,TRBJ2-3,17
ASSPLNYGYT,.,TRBV28,TRBJ1-2,10
ASSPTGAGANVLT,TRBD1,TRBV7-9,TRBJ2-6,13
ASGPGQDFSGANVLT,TRBD1,TRBV28,TRBJ2-6,15
ASSDRANENIQY,.,TRBV2,TRBJ2-4,12
ASSLGVPGGGEQY,TRBD1,TRBV5-1,TRBJ2-7,13
ASSSGQVKDSGANVLT,TRBD1,TRBV7-9,TRBJ2-6,16
ASSLVGTVSSYEQY,TRBD1,TRBV7-9,TRBJ2-7,14
ASSLVGGFEKLF,.,TRBV7-2,TRBJ1-4,12
ASGEGDKDYGYT,.,TRBV6-6,TRBJ1-2,12
ASGGGLSLSTDTQY,.,TRBV7-9,TRBJ2-3,14
ASSPFRDETQY,.,TRBV18,TRBJ2-5,11
ASSADSTSGNTIY,.,TRBV7-2,TRBJ1-3,13
ASSTPDSSNEKLF,.,TRBV7-8,TRBJ1-4,13
ASSSGLSTYEQY,.,TRBV5-4,TRBJ2-7,12
ASRTGHSGNTIY,.,TRBV19,TRBJ1-3,12
ASSSRTGRITEAF,TRBD1,TRBV4-3,TRBJ1-1,13
ASCLGQIYEQY,.,TRBV6-1,TRBJ2-7,11
ASSLEQGSSYEQY,.,TRBV28,TRBJ2-7,13
AWSSPGSEQY,.,TRBV30,TRBJ2-7,10
ASSLGVGRVYEQY,.,TRBV5-1,TRBJ2-7,13
ASSLRAGIGAYEQY,.,TRBV18,TRBJ2-7,14
ASSLGQPMDPYNSPLH,.,TRBV27,TRBJ1-6,16
ASSPGQGPTNEKLF,TRBD1,TRBV7-9,TRBJ1-4,14
ASSESRGRRYGYT,.,TRBV25-1,TRBJ1-2,13
ATHGGFWRNQPQH,.,TRBV6-6,TRBJ1-5,13
ASSWEGTGGYEQY,TRBD1,TRBV6-5,TRBJ2-7,13
ASNSGQLYGYT,TRBD1,TRBV28,TRBJ1-2,11
ASSEWLAQETQY,.,TRBV10-2,TRBJ2-5,12
ASSRDRYSGNTIY,TRBD1,TRBV18,TRBJ1-3,13
ASSNRALSYEQY,.,TRBV27,TRBJ2-7,12
ASSILGQGGETQY,TRBD1,TRBV5-1,TRBJ2-5,13
ASSIRTGRVGELF,TRBD1,TRBV9,TRBJ2-2,13
ASTRSRGNTEAF,.,TRBV9,TRBJ1-1,12
ASSLAWRDGYT,.,TRBV7-8,TRBJ1-2,11
ASSADRGRQTQY,TRBD1,TRBV6-6,TRBJ2-5,12
ASSLQQGEQY,.,TRBV7-9,TRBJ2-7,10
ASRKSAYNTDTQY,.,TRBV6-5,TRBJ2-3,13
ASSHTTRTAYGYT,.,TRBV28,TRBJ1-2,13